This TCR beta chain was profiled in a study of beta chain features in type 1 diabetes. Study-level results: Type 1 diabetes patients had TCRB CDR3s that were shorter (moderately but significantly so) in all four CD4+ subsets. The question left open here concerned HLA type influencing TCRB rearrangement.

About this clone itself: Its antigen is not identified.

CD4+ naive, central memory, regulatory and stem cell-like memory cells were sorted via CD45RO/CCR7/CD25/CD127/CD95/CD27. Sorted populations all had greater than 95% purity. The sequenced template was cDNA made from the entire isolated RNA. The data were produced by immunoSEQ multiplex PCR, yet TCRdb's version contains in-frame clones alone and is incomplete. The sample lists some 150,000 clones, just over 9% seen once, with around 0.7% in the top ten. J lost 5 bases, V lost 4 bases, and 10 bases had no gene match. CDR3 size: 17 residues. The germline gives CDR1 SGHDT, CDR2 YYEEEE. This chain joins TRBV5-6 and TRBJ2-5; 14 bases agree with TRBD2. The sequence came from a man aged 18 to 29 in good health. The sequenced sample consisted of central memory CD4+ T cells from blood. The CDR3 spells CASSPGLAGGGLETQYF. In DNA form, the CDR3 reads TGTGCCAGCAGCCCCGGACTAGCGGGGGGCGGGCTGGAGACCCAGTACTTC. Filled out from reference TRBV5-6 and TRBJ2-5, the complete variable domain reads DAGVTQSPTHLIKTRGQQVTLRCSPKSGHDTVSWYQQALGQGPQFIFQYYEEEERQRGNFPDRFSGHQFPNYSSELNVNALLLGDSALYLCASSPGLAGGGLETQYFGPGTRLLVL.